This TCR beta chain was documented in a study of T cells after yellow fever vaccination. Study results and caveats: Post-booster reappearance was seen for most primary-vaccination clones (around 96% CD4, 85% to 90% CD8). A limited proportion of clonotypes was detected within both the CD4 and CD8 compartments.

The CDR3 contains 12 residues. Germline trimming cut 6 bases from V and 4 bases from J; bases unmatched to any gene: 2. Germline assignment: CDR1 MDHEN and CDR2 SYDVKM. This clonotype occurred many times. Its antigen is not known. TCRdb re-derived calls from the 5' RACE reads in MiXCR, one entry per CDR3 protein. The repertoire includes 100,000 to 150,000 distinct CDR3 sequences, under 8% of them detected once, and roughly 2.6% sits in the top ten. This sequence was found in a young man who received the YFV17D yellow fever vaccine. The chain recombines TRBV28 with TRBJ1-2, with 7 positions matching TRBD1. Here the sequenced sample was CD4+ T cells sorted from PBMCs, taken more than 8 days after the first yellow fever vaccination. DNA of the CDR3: TGTGCCAGCAGGCCAGGGGGCTATGGCTACACCTTC. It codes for CASRPGGYGYTF.